One and the same sample provided the 26 T cell receptor beta chains below, sequenced in a study of cytomegalovirus exposure and HLA in healthy donors. Primers included in the PCR were 60 Vbeta and 13 Jbeta primers. Clones were sequenced by immunoSEQ multiplex PCR, and TCRdb holds only the in-frame ones, with some missing. The data contain about 190,000 clones, over 75% of them seen just once; the ten biggest clones take up 6.3%. Sequencing was carried out using PBMCs. The receptors were sampled from a man aged 40-55 years in good health and CMV-seropositive.

Comments on this clone: One end of the junction is discordant with germline, which a read error may explain. This sequence joins TRBV14 and TRBJ1-4; no clear D. Germline V gene data show CDR1 as SGHDN and CDR2 as FVKESK. The CDR3 is 12 amino acids. In nucleotides, the CDR3 is TGTGCCAGCAGCGTTTCTTTTGGGGAGATACAGTTT. Translated: CASSVSFGEIQF.

On this clone itself: The sample has other DNA sequences that encode this CDR3 too. V usage is TRBV6-1 and J usage is TRBJ2-7, with 8 bases matching TRBD2. The germline V gene encodes CDR1 MNHNS and CDR2 SASEGT. The CDR3 sequence is 16 residues long. The V and J ends lost 4 bases and 1 base, in that order; junction bases with no gene match: 9. In DNA form, the CDR3 reads TGTGCCAGCAGTGGAAACCTAGCGGGCTATTCCTACGAGCAGTACTTC. This codes for CASSGNLAGYSYEQYF.

This clone was observed a handful of times. The chain has TRBV4-1 and TRBJ1-5; D not certain. V dropped 5 bases and J dropped 6 bases, with 11 bases sitting between them. This CDR3 contains 13 residues. In germline, CDR1 is MGHRA, CDR2 YSYEKL. The CDR3 nucleotides are TGCGCCAGCAGCAACATACCCCTTCAGCCCCAGCATTTT. This codes for CASSNIPLQPQHF.

This clone was seen a single time. The chain couples TRBV18 to TRBJ1-4; D is uncertain. Per germline, CDR1 KGHSH and CDR2 LQKENI. V dropped 3 bases and J dropped 0 bases, with 8 bases sitting between them. The CDR3 extends over 15 amino acids. This CDR3 is CASSPQKATNEKLFF. CDR3 coding DNA: TGTGCCAGCTCACCTCAGAAAGCAACTAATGAAAAACTGTTTTTT.

This chain uses TRBV15 with TRBJ2-2; 11 nucleotides agree with TRBD1. Germline V gene data show CDR1 as LNHNV and CDR2 as YYDKDF (reference sequence). J gave up 3 bases and V 1 base, and 4 bases lay outside the gene matches. CDR3 size: 17 residues. Written as DNA, the CDR3 is TGTGCCACCAGCAGAGGCCCGGGACAGGGGGACACCGGGGAGCTGTTTTTT. Its protein product is CATSRGPGQGDTGELFF.

This clone has just one count. The gene calls are TRBV5-4 and TRBJ2-4, with D possibly matching TRBD2 (5 bases). Trimming pared 4 bases from V and 9 bases from J, leaving 17 bases between. CDR3 length: 14 residues. Germline V lookup: CDR1 SGHNT, CDR2 YYREEE (reference sequence). The CDR3 reads CASSPETERVIQYF. DNA of the CDR3: TGTGCCAGCAGCCCGGAGACCGAGAGGGTCATTCAGTACTTC.

The rearrangement links TRBV25-1 to TRBJ1-2, with unresolved D. CDR3 length: 14 residues. Germline V gene lookup returns CDR1 MGHDK and CDR2 SYGVNS. V lost 1 base and J lost 4, with 10 bases in between. This CDR3 is CASSEWYSSYGYTF. DNA for the CDR3: TGTGCCAGCAGTGAATGGTACAGCTCCTATGGCTACACCTTC.

This clone was seen once. Other nucleotide sequences from this sample produce the same CDR3. The V call is TRBV7-2, the J call TRBJ2-7; D unclear. CDR3 length: 15 amino acids. Germline CDR1 is SGHTA and CDR2 is FQGNSA. V was clipped by 0 bases and J by 0 bases, with 9 bases between them. The CDR3 region is CASSLAGGSSYEQYF. For the CDR3, the DNA is TGTGCCAGCAGCTTAGCTGGCGGTAGCTCCTACGAGCAGTACTTC.

The V gene is TRBV7-2, the J gene TRBJ1-1, with a possible D match to TRBD1 (5 bases). CDR1 is SGHTA, CDR2 FQGNSA, per germline. V shed 5 bases and J shed 0 bases, with 13 bases lying between them. The CDR3 consists of 15 residues. CDR3 coding DNA: TGTGCCAGCAGCCTAGGACATTTTATGAACACTGAAGCTTTCTTT. Amino acids: CASSLGHFMNTEAFF.

This chain connects TRBV6-5 to TRBJ2-5; 7 bases are shared with TRBD2. Germline trimming cut 0 bases from V and 1 base from J; bases unmatched to any gene: 5. Germline V gives CDR1 MNHEY, CDR2 SVGAGI. The CDR3 is made up of 16 amino acids. The CDR3 protein is CASSYSPGTTQETQYF. In nucleotides, the CDR3 is TGTGCCAGCAGTTACTCCCCCGGGACTACCCAAGAGACCCAGTACTTC.

The chain uses TRBV2 and TRBJ1-1; D not resolved. Looked up from germline, CDR1 is SNHLY and CDR2 is FYNNEI. V dropped 10 bases and J dropped 5 bases, with 17 bases sitting between them. The CDR3 totals 13 residues. CDR3 protein: CAIRREVGTEAFF. The CDR3 region has the DNA TGTGCCATCCGGAGGGAGGTGGGGACTGAAGCTTTCTTT. Full variable domain (rest looked up from reference TRBV2 and TRBJ1-1): EPEVTQTPSHQVTQMGQEVILRCVPISNHLYFYWYRQILGQKVEFLVSFYNNEISEKSEIFDDQFSVERPDGSNFTLKIRSTKLEDSAMYFCAIRREVGTEAFFGQGTRLTVV.

This clone was seen only once. The rearrangement links TRBV7-3 to TRBJ2-3, with 8 positions matching TRBD2. V lost 2 bases and J lost 2; bases outside the gene matches: 6. Germline-derived CDR1 and CDR2 are SGHTA and FQGTGA. This CDR3 has 16 residues. The CDR3 coding sequence is TGTGCCAGCAGCTTATTGGCGGGGGGATACACAGATACGCAGTATTTT. Its translation is CASSLLAGGYTDTQYF.

The sample holds a few counts of this clone. The chain links TRBV7-9 to TRBJ2-7, with D maybe TRBD1 (5 bases). Trimming stripped 5 bases from V and 5 bases from J, with 19 bases between. This CDR3 is built from 15 residues. In germline, CDR1 is SEHNR, CDR2 FQNEAQ (reference sequence). The CDR3 protein is CASSPKPRVSNEQYF. DNA for the CDR3: TGTGCCAGCAGCCCTAAACCCAGGGTTAGTAACGAGCAGTACTTC.

DNA for the CDR3: TGTGCCAGCAGGCCTACAGGGTCAGATACGCAGTATTTT. Translation: CASRPTGSDTQYF. The gene calls are TRBV28 and TRBJ2-3; D is possibly TRBD1 (6 bases). Deletions cut 6 bases from V and 4 bases from J, with 11 bases between. The CDR3 covers 13 residues. From germline, CDR1 is MDHEN and CDR2 SYDVKM.

The rearrangement uses TRBV7-9 and TRBJ2-5; D is unresolved. This CDR3 is built from 12 residues. V dropped 4 bases and J dropped 5 bases, with 8 bases sitting between them. Looked up from germline, CDR1 is SEHNR and CDR2 is FQNEAQ (reference sequence). The CDR3 region is CASSYSRETQYF. The DNA of the CDR3 is TGTGCCAGCAGCTATAGCCGGGAGACCCAGTACTTC.

V gene TRBV5-4 combines with J gene TRBJ2-1; TRBD2 is a possible D gene (7 bases). The CDR3 loop spans 16 amino acids. The ends were cut back, 0 bases at V and 0 bases at J, with 10 bases in the middle. The germline gives CDR1 SGHNT, CDR2 YYREEE (reference sequence). CDR3: CASSLDGGPSYNEQFF. Here the CDR3 DNA reads TGTGCCAGCAGCTTGGACGGGGGGCCCTCCTACAATGAGCAGTTCTTC.

The chain links TRBV30 to TRBJ2-5; TRBD2 matches at 15 bases. From germline, CDR1 is GTSNPN and CDR2 SVGIG (reference sequence). The junction had 6 bases not matched to a gene; V was cut back by 5 bases and J by 5 bases. The CDR3 is made up of 15 amino acids. In DNA form, the CDR3 reads TGTGCCTGGGGACTAGCGGGGGGGCCCGGCGAGACCCAGTACTTC. It translates to CAWGLAGGPGETQYF. Using reference TRBV30 and TRBJ2-5 for the parts outside the CDR3, the full variable domain is SQTIHQWPATLVQPVGSPLSLECTVEGTSNPNLYWYRQAAGRGLQLLFYSVGIGQISSEVPQNLSASRPQDRQFILSSKKLLLSDSGFYLCAWGLAGGPGETQYFGPGTRLLVL.

The table lists this clone with a count of one. The chain couples TRBV19 to TRBJ1-2; possible D gene TRBD1, 5 bases. Germline assignment: CDR1 LNHDA and CDR2 SQIVND (reference sequence). Trimming stripped 3 bases from V and 5 bases from J, with 13 bases between. The CDR3 is 14 residues long. In DNA form, the CDR3 reads TGTGCCAGTAGTATGGGACTTGGGATTTATGGCTACACCTTC. Protein: CASSMGLGIYGYTF.

The chain employs TRBV28 and TRBJ1-5; D might be TRBD1 (5 bases). V lost 5 bases, J lost 4 bases, and 9 bases lay in between. Per germline, CDR1 MDHEN and CDR2 SYDVKM. The CDR3 loop spans 13 amino acids. The CDR3 DNA follows: TGTGCCAGCAGTCCGACAGCTAATCAGCCCCAGCATTTT. This gives the protein CASSPTANQPQHF.

This rearrangement joins TRBV19 to TRBJ1-5, with TRBD1 as a possible D gene (6 bases). The CDR3 is 14 amino acids. V was pared by 4 bases and J by 2 bases, with 9 bases between. Germline CDR1 reads LNHDA; CDR2 reads SQIVND (reference sequence). The CDR3 loop is CASSNPGGNQPQHF. CDR3 coding DNA: TGTGCCAGTAGTAACCCAGGGGGCAATCAGCCCCAGCATTTT.

The chain is built from TRBV27 and TRBJ2-5; 7 bases are shared with TRBD1. This CDR3 comprises 15 residues. Germline lookup yields CDR1 MNHEY and CDR2 SMNVEV (reference sequence). Losses at the gene ends were 8 bases for V and 5 bases for J; bases not matched to a gene: 14. CDR3 sequence reads: CASPPPDRAGETQYF. CDR3 coding DNA: TGTGCCAGCCCTCCCCCCGACAGGGCCGGGGAGACCCAGTACTTC.

In this sample, this clone turned up a few times. The chain joins TRBV19 to TRBJ2-1; D uncertain. V was clipped by 5 bases and J by 0 bases, with 17 bases between them. Germline V CDR1 and CDR2: LNHDA, SQIVND (reference sequence). The CDR3 is 17 amino acids. CDR3 DNA sequence: TGTGCCAGTAGTGTTCAGTCCCCCCGGAGCTCCTACAATGAGCAGTTCTTC. Translating it yields CASSVQSPRSSYNEQFF.

In this sample, this clone turned up a few times. This chain uses TRBV27 with TRBJ1-1; 10 nucleotides agree with TRBD1. This CDR3 is 16 amino acids long. With V trimmed by 5 bases and J by 7 bases, 13 bases remained unmatched. Per germline, CDR1 MNHEY and CDR2 SMNVEV (reference sequence). CDR3 in amino acids: CASSPLTGTGDVEAFF. The CDR3 DNA is TGTGCCAGCAGTCCCCTCACCGGGACAGGGGACGTTGAAGCTTTCTTT.

The chain employs TRBV12-5 and TRBJ2-1, with 11 bases aligning to TRBD2. The CDR3 runs to 13 residues. V shed 4 bases and J 13 bases; nucleotides not matched to a gene: 6. Germline CDR1 is LGHNT and CDR2 is FRNRAP. CDR3 nucleotide sequence: TGTGCTAGTGGTTATAGCGGGGGGGCCTACCAGTTCTTC. This encodes CASGYSGGAYQFF.

This clone was observed a handful of times. In DNA form, the CDR3 reads TGTGCCAGCACCCCGGACTCGCACAATGAGCAGTTCTTC. Its translation: CASTPDSHNEQFF. The chain has TRBV27 and TRBJ2-1, with D possibly TRBD2 on 5 matching bases. V dropped 7 bases and J dropped 5 bases, with 12 bases sitting between them. Germline CDR1 MNHEY, CDR2 SMNVEV (reference sequence). This CDR3 region has 13 residues.

The V gene is TRBV7-9, the J gene TRBJ2-7; possible D gene TRBD2, 5 bases. The CDR3 contains 13 residues. The ends were cut back, 7 bases at V and 4 bases at J, with 14 bases in the middle. Germline V gene sequence: CDR1 SEHNR, CDR2 FQNEAQ (reference sequence). In DNA form, the CDR3 reads TGTGCCAGCAAGTCCTCCGGGGAATACGAGCAGTACTTC. Translation gives CASKSSGEYEQYF.